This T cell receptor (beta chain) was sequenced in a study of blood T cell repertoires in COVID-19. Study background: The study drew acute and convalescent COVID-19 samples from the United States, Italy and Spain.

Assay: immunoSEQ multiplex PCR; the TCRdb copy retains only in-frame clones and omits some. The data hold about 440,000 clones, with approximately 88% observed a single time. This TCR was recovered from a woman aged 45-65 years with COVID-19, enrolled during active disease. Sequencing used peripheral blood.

CDR3 residues: CASSESISGGNEQFF. CDR3 in DNA: TGCGCCAGCAGTGAGTCTATTAGCGGGGGCAATGAGCAGTTCTTC. The chain links TRBV10-1 to TRBJ2-1; 9 bases align to TRBD2. Germline CDR1 is WNHNN and CDR2 is SYGVQD (reference sequence). CDR3 length: 15 amino acids. Trimming cost V 0 bases and J 6 bases; bases outside gene matches: 3.